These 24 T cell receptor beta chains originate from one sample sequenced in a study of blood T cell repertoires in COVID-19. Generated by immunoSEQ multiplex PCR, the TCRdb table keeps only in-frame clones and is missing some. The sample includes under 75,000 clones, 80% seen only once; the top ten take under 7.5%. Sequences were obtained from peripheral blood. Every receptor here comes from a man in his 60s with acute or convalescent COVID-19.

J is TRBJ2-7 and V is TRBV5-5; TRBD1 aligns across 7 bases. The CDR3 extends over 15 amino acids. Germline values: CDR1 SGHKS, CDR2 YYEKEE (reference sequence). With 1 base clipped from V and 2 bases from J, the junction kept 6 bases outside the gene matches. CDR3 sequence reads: CASSLLGGPTYEQYF. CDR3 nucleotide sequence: TGTGCCAGCAGCTTGCTAGGGGGCCCCACCTACGAGCAGTACTTC.

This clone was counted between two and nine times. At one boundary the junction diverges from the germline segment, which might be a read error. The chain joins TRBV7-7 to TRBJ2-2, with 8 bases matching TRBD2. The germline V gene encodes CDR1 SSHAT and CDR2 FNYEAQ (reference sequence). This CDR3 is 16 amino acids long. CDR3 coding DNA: TGTGCTAGCAGCTCAGTCGGGGGGGTGAACACCGGGGAGCTGTTTTTT. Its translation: CASSSVGGVNTGELFF.

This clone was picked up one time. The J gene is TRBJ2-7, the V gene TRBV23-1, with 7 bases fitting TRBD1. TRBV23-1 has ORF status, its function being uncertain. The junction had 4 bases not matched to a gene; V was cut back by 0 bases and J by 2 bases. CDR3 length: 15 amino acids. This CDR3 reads CASSQSFDRAYEQYF. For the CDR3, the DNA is TGCGCCAGCAGTCAATCGTTCGACAGGGCCTACGAGCAGTACTTC.

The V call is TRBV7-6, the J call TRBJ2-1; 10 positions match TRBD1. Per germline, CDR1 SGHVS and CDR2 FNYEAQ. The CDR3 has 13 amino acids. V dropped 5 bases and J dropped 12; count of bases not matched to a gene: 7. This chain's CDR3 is CASSDRGRTGQFF. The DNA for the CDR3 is TGTGCCAGCAGCGACAGGGGGCGAACCGGGCAGTTCTTC.

The DNA of the CDR3 is TGTGCCAGTAGTATTGGGGGGAGAGCGAATGAAAAACTGTTTTTT. Protein: CASSIGGRANEKLFF. The chain has TRBV19 and TRBJ1-4; a possible D gene is TRBD1 (5 bases). The CDR3 runs 15 residues. Germline V gene data show CDR1 as LNHDA and CDR2 as SQIVND (reference sequence). Trimming left V 3 bases short and J 5 bases short, with 13 bases between.

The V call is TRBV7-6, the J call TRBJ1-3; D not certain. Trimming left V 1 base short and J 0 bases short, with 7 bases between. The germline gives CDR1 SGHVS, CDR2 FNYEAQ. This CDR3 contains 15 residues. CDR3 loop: CASSLGGNSGNTIYF. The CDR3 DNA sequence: TGTGCCAGCAGCTTAGGAGGGAACTCTGGAAACACCATATATTTT.

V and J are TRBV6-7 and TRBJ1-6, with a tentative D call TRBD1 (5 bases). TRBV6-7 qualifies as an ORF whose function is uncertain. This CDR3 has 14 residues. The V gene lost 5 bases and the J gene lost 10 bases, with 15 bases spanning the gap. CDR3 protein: CASSGGGGESPLHF. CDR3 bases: TGTGCCAGCAGTGGGGGGGGAGGGGAGTCACCCCTCCACTTT.

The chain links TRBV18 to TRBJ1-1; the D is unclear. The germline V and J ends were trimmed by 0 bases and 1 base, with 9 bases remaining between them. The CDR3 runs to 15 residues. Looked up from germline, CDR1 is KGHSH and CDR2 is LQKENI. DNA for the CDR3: TGTGCCAGCTCACCACCCGCGGGGAAGAACACTGAAGCTTTCTTT. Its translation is CASSPPAGKNTEAFF.

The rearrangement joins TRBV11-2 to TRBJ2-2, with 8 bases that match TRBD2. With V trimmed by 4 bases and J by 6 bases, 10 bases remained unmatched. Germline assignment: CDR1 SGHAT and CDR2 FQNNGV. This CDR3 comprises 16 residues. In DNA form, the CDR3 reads TGTGCCAGCAGCTCCCCTTATCGGGGGGGCCCCGGGGAGCTGTTTTTT. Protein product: CASSSPYRGGPGELFF.

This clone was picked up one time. The CDR3 loop is CSVEDSQGYGYTF. CDR3 DNA: TGCAGCGTTGAAGATTCGCAGGGATATGGCTACACCTTC. J is TRBJ1-2 and V is TRBV29-1; TRBD1 might be the D (5 bases). CDR1 SQVTM and CDR2 ANQGSEA come from the germline V gene. The CDR3 sequence is 13 residues long. Trimming pared 0 bases from V and 5 bases from J, leaving 10 bases between.

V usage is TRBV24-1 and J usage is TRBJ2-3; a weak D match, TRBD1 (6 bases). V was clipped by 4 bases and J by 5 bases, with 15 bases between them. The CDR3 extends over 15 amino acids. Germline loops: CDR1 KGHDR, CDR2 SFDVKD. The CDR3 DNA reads TGTGCCACCAGTGACCGGTCGACAGGATTAGATACGCAGTATTTT. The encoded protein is CATSDRSTGLDTQYF.

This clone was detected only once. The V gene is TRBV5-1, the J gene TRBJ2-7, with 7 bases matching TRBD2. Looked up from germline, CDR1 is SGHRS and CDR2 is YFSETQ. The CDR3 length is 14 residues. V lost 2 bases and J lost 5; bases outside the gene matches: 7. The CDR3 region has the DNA TGCGCCAGCAGCTTTCAGCGGGGCCCCCACGAGCAGTACTTC. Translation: CASSFQRGPHEQYF.

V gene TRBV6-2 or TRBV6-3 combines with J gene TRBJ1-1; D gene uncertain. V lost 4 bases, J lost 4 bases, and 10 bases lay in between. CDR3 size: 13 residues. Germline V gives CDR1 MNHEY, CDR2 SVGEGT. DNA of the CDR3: TGTGCCAGCAGTTCGACGCGGGCCACTGAAGCTTTCTTT. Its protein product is CASSSTRATEAFF.

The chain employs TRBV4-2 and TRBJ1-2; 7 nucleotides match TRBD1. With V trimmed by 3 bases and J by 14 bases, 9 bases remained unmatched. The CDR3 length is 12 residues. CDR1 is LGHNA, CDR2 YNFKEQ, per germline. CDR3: CASSQSTGDLTF. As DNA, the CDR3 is TGTGCCAGCAGCCAGTCCACAGGGGATCTTACCTTC.

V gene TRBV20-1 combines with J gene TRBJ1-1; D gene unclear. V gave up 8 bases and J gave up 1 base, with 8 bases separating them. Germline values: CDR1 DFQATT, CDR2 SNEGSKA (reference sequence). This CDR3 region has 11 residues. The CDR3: CSPYTNTEAFF. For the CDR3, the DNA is TGCAGTCCGTACACGAACACTGAAGCTTTCTTT.

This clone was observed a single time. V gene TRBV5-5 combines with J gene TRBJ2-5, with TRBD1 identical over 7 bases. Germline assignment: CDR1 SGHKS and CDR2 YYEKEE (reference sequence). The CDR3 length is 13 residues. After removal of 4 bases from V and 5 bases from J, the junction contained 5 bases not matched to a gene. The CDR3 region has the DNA TGTGCCAGCAGCGCGACAGGGATGGAGACCCAGTACTTC. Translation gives CASSATGMETQYF.

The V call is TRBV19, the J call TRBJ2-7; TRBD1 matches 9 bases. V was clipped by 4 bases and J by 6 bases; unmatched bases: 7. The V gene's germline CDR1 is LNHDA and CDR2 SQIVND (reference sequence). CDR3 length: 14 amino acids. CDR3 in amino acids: CASSTRDRASEQYF. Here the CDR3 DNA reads TGTGCCAGTAGTACCCGGGACAGGGCCTCCGAGCAGTACTTC.

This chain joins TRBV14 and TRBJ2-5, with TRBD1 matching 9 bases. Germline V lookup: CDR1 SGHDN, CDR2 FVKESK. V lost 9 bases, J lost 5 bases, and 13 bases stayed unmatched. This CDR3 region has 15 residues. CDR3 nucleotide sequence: TGTGCCAGTAAACAGGGGGCGTCGGTGGTTGAGACCCAGTACTTC. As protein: CASKQGASVVETQYF.

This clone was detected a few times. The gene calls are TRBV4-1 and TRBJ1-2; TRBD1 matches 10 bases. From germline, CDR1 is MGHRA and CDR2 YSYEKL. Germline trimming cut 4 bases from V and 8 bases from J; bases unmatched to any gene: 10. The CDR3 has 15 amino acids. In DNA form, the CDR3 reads TGCGCCAGCAGCCCACGGCGGGGGACAGGGGACGGCTACACCTTC. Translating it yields CASSPRRGTGDGYTF.

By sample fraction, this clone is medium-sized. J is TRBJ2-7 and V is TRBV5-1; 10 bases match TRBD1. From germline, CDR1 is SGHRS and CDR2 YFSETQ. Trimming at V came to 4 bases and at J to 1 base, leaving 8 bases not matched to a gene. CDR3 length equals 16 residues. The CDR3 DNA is TGCGCCAGCAGCCAGGGACAGGGGCAGTTTTCCTACGAGCAGTACTTC. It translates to CASSQGQGQFSYEQYF.

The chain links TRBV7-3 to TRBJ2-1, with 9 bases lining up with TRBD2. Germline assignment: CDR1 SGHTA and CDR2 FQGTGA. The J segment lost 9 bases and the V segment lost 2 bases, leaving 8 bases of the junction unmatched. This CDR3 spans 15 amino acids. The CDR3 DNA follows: TGTGCCAGCAGCTTACAAGCGGGGGGCCGCGGTGAGCAGTTCTTC. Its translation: CASSLQAGGRGEQFF.

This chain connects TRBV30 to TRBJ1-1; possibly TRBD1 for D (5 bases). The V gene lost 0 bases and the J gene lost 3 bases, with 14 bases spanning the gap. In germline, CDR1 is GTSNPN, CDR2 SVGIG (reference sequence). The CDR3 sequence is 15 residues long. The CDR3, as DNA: TGTGCCTGGAGTGTTGGGGTCCGGGGGGACACTGAAGCTTTCTTT. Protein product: CAWSVGVRGDTEAFF.

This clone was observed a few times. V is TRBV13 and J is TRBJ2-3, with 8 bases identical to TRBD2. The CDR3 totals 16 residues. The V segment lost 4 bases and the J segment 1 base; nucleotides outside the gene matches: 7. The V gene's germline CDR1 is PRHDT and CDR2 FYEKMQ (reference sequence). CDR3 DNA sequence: TGTGCCAGCAGCTCTATGGCGGGGGGCGGCACAGATACGCAGTATTTT. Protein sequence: CASSSMAGGGTDTQYF.

CDR3 sequence reads: CASSYTGTGVSEQYF. The CDR3 bases are TGTGCCAGCAGCTACACCGGGACAGGGGTCTCCGAGCAGTACTTC. The chain uses TRBV14 and TRBJ2-7; 10 bases agree with TRBD1. Looked up from germline, CDR1 is SGHDN and CDR2 is FVKESK. This CDR3 contains 15 residues. V lost 5 bases and J lost 6; bases outside the gene matches: 10.